Each of the 22 T cell receptor beta chains below was sequenced from the same sample in a study of Graves' ophthalmopathy and Graves' hyperthyroidism. CDR3 regions of TCR beta were amplified from RNA transcripts. Following a first-round RT-PCR that used HTBI primers, a second-round multiplex PCR was carried out. In TCRdb, the multiplex PCR reads were re-called with MiXCR into one record per CDR3 protein. The sample has some 350,000 distinct CDR3 sequences; approximately 18% are singletons. The sequenced sample was peripheral blood. The receptor source for this set is an adult woman with stable Graves' hyperthyroidism.

The chain employs TRBV6-2 or TRBV6-3 and TRBJ1-2; no reliable D call. CDR1 is MNHEY and CDR2 is SVGEGT in the germline V gene. V was clipped by 8 bases and J by 8 bases, with 12 bases between them. The CDR3 is made up of 11 amino acids. The CDR3 sequence is CASGSMGGYTF. The CDR3 DNA is TGTGCCAGCGGATCGATGGGAGGCTACACCTTC.

The chain carries TRBV27 and TRBJ2-7; no definite D call. V lost 6 bases and J 4 bases, leaving 16 bases between the germline ends. This CDR3 region has 14 residues. Per germline, CDR1 MNHEY and CDR2 SMNVEV (reference sequence). CDR3 region: CASRTTVDGYEQYF. The CDR3 bases are TGTGCCAGCAGGACAACCGTCGACGGTTACGAGCAGTACTTC.

The sample holds many counts of this clonotype. The rearrangement links TRBV2 to TRBJ2-7; no reliable D call. The CDR3 contains 14 residues. Germline lookup yields CDR1 SNHLY and CDR2 FYNNEI. Trimming cost V 0 bases and J 5 bases, with 11 bases left between them. CDR3 sequence: CASSEAWGVDEQYF. The DNA of the CDR3 is TGTGCCAGCAGTGAAGCGTGGGGTGTCGACGAGCAGTACTTC. Full variable domain (outside the CDR3, taken from reference TRBV2 and TRBJ2-7): EPEVTQTPSHQVTQMGQEVILRCVPISNHLYFYWYRQILGQKVEFLVSFYNNEISEKSEIFDDQFSVERPDGSNFTLKIRSTKLEDSAMYFCASSEAWGVDEQYFGPGTRLTVT.

This clonotype was seen once. The gene calls are TRBV6-2 or TRBV6-3 and TRBJ1-5; tentatively, D is TRBD1 (5 bases). Per the germline V gene, CDR1 is MNHEY and CDR2 is SVGEGT. V was cut by 6 bases and J by 3 bases, with 18 bases left in between. CDR3 length: 16 residues. The CDR3 sequence: CASRVDSAPINQPQHF. Here the CDR3 DNA reads TGTGCCAGCAGGGTTGACAGCGCTCCGATCAATCAGCCCCAGCATTTT.

The sample holds many counts of this clonotype. The V call is TRBV19, the J call TRBJ1-1; possible D gene TRBD1, 5 bases. The germline CDR1 and CDR2 sequences are LNHDA and SQIVND (reference sequence). The CDR3 runs to 11 residues. The V gene lost 7 bases and the J gene lost 6 bases, with 9 bases spanning the gap. As DNA, the CDR3 is TGTGCCAGTAACGACAGATCTGAAGCTTTCTTT. Residues: CASNDRSEAFF.

In its sample, this clonotype was seen many times. A read error may produce the germline difference seen at one junction end. V usage is TRBV7-7 and J usage is TRBJ2-7, with D maybe TRBD2 (6 bases). The CDR3 runs to 18 residues. Germline lookup yields CDR1 SSHAT and CDR2 FNYEAQ (reference sequence). CDR3 bases: TGTGCTAGCAGCTTTGGTTCCGTATTAGGGCGGGAATCCTACGAGCAGTACTTC. Amino acids: CASSFGSVLGRESYEQYF.

This clonotype has at least ten counts. This chain joins TRBV27 and TRBJ2-4; D gene uncertain. The germline V and J ends were trimmed by 3 bases and 3 bases, with 9 bases remaining between them. Germline loops: CDR1 MNHEY, CDR2 SMNVEV (reference sequence). The CDR3 has 14 residues. CDR3 sequence reads: CASSFRADKNIQYF. The CDR3 coding sequence is TGTGCCAGCAGTTTTAGGGCAGACAAAAACATTCAGTACTTC.

This clonotype was counted ten times or more. This rearrangement joins TRBV6-1 to TRBJ2-5, with D tentatively TRBD1 (5 bases). This CDR3 has 12 residues. CDR1 and CDR2 (germline): MNHNS, SASEGT. The ends were cut back, 9 bases at V and 5 bases at J, with 13 bases in the middle. The CDR3 reads CASRAGSETQYF. As DNA, the CDR3 is TGTGCCAGTAGAGCAGGGTCGGAGACCCAGTACTTC.

This clonotype was recorded at least ten times. The rearrangement joins TRBV12-3 or TRBV12-4 to TRBJ2-7; the D gene is possibly TRBD2 (5 bases). Trimming cost V 7 bases and J 2 bases, with 12 bases left between them. The CDR3 covers 13 residues. The CDR3 sequence is CASTKDGTYEQYF. Written as DNA, the CDR3 is TGTGCCAGCACTAAAGACGGGACCTACGAGCAGTACTTC.

At least ten counts were recorded for this clonotype. The chain combines TRBV12-3 or TRBV12-4 with TRBJ2-4; weak D call: TRBD2 (6 bases). V was cut by 9 bases and J by 5 bases, with 8 bases left in between. The CDR3 is 11 residues long. CDR3 region: CASREENIQYF. The CDR3 nucleotides are TGTGCCAGTAGGGAGGAAAACATTCAGTACTTC.

At least ten counts were recorded for this clonotype. The V gene is TRBV7-3, the J gene TRBJ2-7; 10 nucleotides agree with TRBD2. Germline CDR1 is SGHTA and CDR2 is FQGTGA. With V trimmed by 5 bases and J by 1 base, 5 bases remained unmatched. The CDR3 runs 15 residues. CDR3 region: CASSRAGGPSYEQYF. In nucleotides, the CDR3 is TGTGCCAGCAGCCGAGCGGGAGGGCCGTCCTACGAGCAGTACTTC.

This clonotype came up many times. J is TRBJ2-5 and V is TRBV2; no reliable D call. The CDR3 extends over 14 amino acids. Germline V gene lookup returns CDR1 SNHLY and CDR2 FYNNEI. The ends were cut back, 3 bases at V and 6 bases at J, with 14 bases in the middle. The CDR3 protein is CASSDIEWWQTQYF. The CDR3 coding sequence is TGTGCCAGCAGTGATATAGAATGGTGGCAGACCCAGTACTTC.

This clonotype was counted at least ten times. The V and J genes are TRBV6-1 and TRBJ2-5; a possible D gene is TRBD1 (6 bases). Germline V gives CDR1 MNHNS, CDR2 SASEGT. Trimming left V 1 base short and J 1 base short, with 13 bases between. This CDR3 region has 16 residues. CDR3 sequence: CASSEVAGEIQETQYF. For the CDR3, the DNA is TGTGCCAGCAGTGAAGTGGCAGGGGAGATCCAAGAGACCCAGTACTTC.

The J gene is TRBJ1-2, the V gene TRBV12-3 or TRBV12-4, with D unclear. The CDR3 contains 15 residues. Trimming cost V 3 bases and J 4 bases, with 15 bases left between them. The CDR3 here is CASSLFGVTGYGYTF. The CDR3 region has the DNA TGTGCCAGCAGTTTGTTCGGGGTGACGGGCTATGGCTACACCTTC.

This clonotype has more than one count but fewer than ten. This chain connects TRBV27 to TRBJ1-1; D gene unclear. Germline V CDR1 and CDR2: MNHEY, SMNVEV (reference sequence). The V end was cut by 4 bases, the J end by 3 bases, with 9 bases between. CDR3 length: 13 amino acids. The CDR3 DNA follows: TGTGCCAGCAGTTCCATATTAGACACTGAAGCTTTCTTT. Translating it yields CASSSILDTEAFF.

Points on this clonotype: This likely comes from a read error, as the CDR3 has no conserved phenylalanine or tryptophan at its end. The limits of the CDR3 on the DNA are not certain, so only TCRdb's listed CDR3 is given. The genes are TRBV29-1 and TRBJ2-5; TRBD1 is the table's D call and was not checked against the DNA. The CDR3 totals 11 residues, both ends included. CDR1 is SQVTM, CDR2 ANQGSEA, per germline. The CDR3 loop is CSGRGGETQDY.

The chain has TRBV6-5 and TRBJ2-5; D assignment may be TRBD1 or TRBD2 (7 bases each). The CDR3 runs 15 residues. Trimming removed 2 bases at V and 4 bases at J, with 14 bases between. Germline CDR1 MNHEY, CDR2 SVGAGI. The CDR3 coding sequence is TGTGCCAGCAGTTACGGGGCCAGGGGGGGAGAGACCCAGTACTTC. As protein: CASSYGARGGETQYF.

In this sample, this clonotype turned up a few times. The junction departs from the called germline gene at one end, perhaps through a read error. The chain has TRBV2 and TRBJ2-2; TRBD1 aligns across 9 bases. The germline V gene encodes CDR1 SNHLY and CDR2 FYNNEI. The CDR3 covers 14 residues. The CDR3 sequence is CAITQGAVTGELCF. The CDR3 DNA follows: TGTGCCATAACACAGGGGGCAGTCACCGGGGAGCTGTGTTTT.

This clonotype showed up just a few times. The chain carries TRBV11-2 and TRBJ2-3, with 14 bases identical to TRBD2. Unmatched junction bases numbered 7, after V lost 7 bases and J lost 4 bases. The CDR3 contains 16 residues. Per germline, CDR1 SGHAT and CDR2 FQNNGV. Here the CDR3 DNA reads TGTGCCAGCACCCTGACTAGCGGGAGGGTGGCAGATACGCAGTATTTT. Its protein is CASTLTSGRVADTQYF.

This clonotype came up many times. The CDR3 loop reads CASSPGTSGETQYF. The CDR3 nucleotides are TGTGCCAGCAGTCCCGGGACTAGCGGGGAGACCCAGTACTTC. V usage is TRBV12-3 or TRBV12-4 and J usage is TRBJ2-5, with 12 bases lining up with TRBD2. The CDR3 consists of 14 residues. With V trimmed by 5 bases and J by 5 bases, 3 bases remained unmatched.

This clonotype was observed many times. Given a much more abundant clone one base away, this may be a read error. This rearrangement joins TRBV19 to TRBJ2-7; D might be TRBD2 (6 bases). CDR1 is LNHDA, CDR2 SQIVND, per germline (reference sequence). This CDR3 has 14 residues. CDR3 loop: CAGSTRDGTYEQYF. The CDR3 DNA is TGTGCCGGTAGTACGCGGGACGGAACCTACGAGCAGTACTTC.

This clonotype has a count of ten or more. The rearrangement links TRBV29-1 to TRBJ1-1, with TRBD1 as a possible D gene (6 bases). This CDR3 contains 12 residues. CDR1 and CDR2 (germline): SQVTM, ANQGSEA. V was clipped by 6 bases and J by 4 bases, with 12 bases between them. CDR3 amino acids: CSVNRDGTEAFF. DNA for the CDR3: TGCAGCGTGAACAGGGACGGCACTGAAGCTTTCTTT.